Sequencing of this TCR beta chain was carried out in a study of blood T cell repertoires in COVID-19. For the study at large: COVID-19 samples, acute and convalescent, were from the United States, Italy and Spain. In each case, the material was cDNA or gDNA derived from T cells, B-cell-depleted T cells, or PBMCs.

This clone occurred once. As handled by the study authors: Estimation of nucleated cell counts was performed using reference gene primer amplification. This table comes from immunoSEQ multiplex PCR, and its TCRdb copy is limited to in-frame clones, with some not included. Clone size and V and J calls were adopted from that table, with D and trimming inferred from the DNA. The data hold around 95,000 clones, with approximately 86% observed a single time. The source of this sequence is a man between 45 and 60 years old with active or convalescent COVID-19. Sequenced sample: peripheral blood.

The CDR3 reads CASSHPGQGGSPLHF. Here the CDR3 DNA reads TGTGCCAGCAGCCACCCGGGACAGGGTGGTTCACCCCTCCACTTT. The V gene is TRBV7-8, the J gene TRBJ1-6; 9 bases match TRBD1. This CDR3 is built from 15 residues. V lost 5 bases, J lost 9 bases, and 8 bases stayed unmatched. Germline loops: CDR1 SGHVS, CDR2 FQNEAQ.